A single sample is the source of the 26 T cell receptor beta chains below, sequenced in a study of blood T cell repertoires in COVID-19. Libraries were prepared by immunoSEQ multiplex PCR; TCRdb keeps only in-frame clonotypes and omits some of them. This sample has roughly 330,000 clones, with more than 80% found just once. Sequencing was done on a sample of peripheral blood. The receptor source for this set is a man between 18 and 29 years old who had recovered from COVID-19.

The rearrangement uses TRBV9 and TRBJ2-4; 7 bases agree with TRBD1. V lost 0 bases, J lost 2 bases, and 5 bases stayed unmatched. The CDR3 contains 16 residues. The germline V gene has CDR1 SGDLS and CDR2 YYNGEE. The CDR3 nucleotides are TGTGCCAGCAGCGTAGCTGACAGGGAGCCCAAAAACATTCAGTACTTC. Encoded protein: CASSVADREPKNIQYF.

The rearrangement uses TRBV9 and TRBJ1-2, with TRBD1 matching 12 bases. The length of the CDR3 is 15 residues. CDR1 is SGDLS, CDR2 YYNGEE, per germline. The trim removed 4 bases at V and 7 bases at J, leaving 8 bases unmatched. The CDR3 sequence is CASSPPGDRGLGYTF. Written as DNA, the CDR3 is TGTGCCAGCAGCCCCCCTGGGGACAGGGGGCTTGGCTACACCTTC. Using reference TRBV9 and TRBJ1-2 for the parts outside the CDR3, the full variable domain is DSGVTQTPKHLITATGQRVTLRCSPRSGDLSVYWYQQSLDQGLQFLIQYYNGEERAKGNILERFSAQQFPDLHSELNLSSLELGDSALYFCASSPPGDRGLGYTFGSGTRLTVV.

This chain uses TRBV29-1 with TRBJ1-3, with D unclear. The germline CDR1 and CDR2 sequences are SQVTM and ANQGSEA. This CDR3 has 14 residues. Between the trimmed V and J ends, which lost 2 bases and 0 bases, there was a span of 8 bases. CDR3 bases: TGCAGCGTTGAAAAGGAGCTCTCTGGAAACACCATATATTTT. It is translated as CSVEKELSGNTIYF.

CDR3: CASRGTAVAPEQYF. CDR3 sequence (DNA): TGTGCCAGCAGGGGGACTGCGGTTGCACCCGAGCAGTACTTC. The chain employs TRBV27 and TRBJ2-7; tentative D call: TRBD2 (6 bases). The germline gives CDR1 MNHEY, CDR2 SMNVEV (reference sequence). V was trimmed by 6 bases and J by 6 bases, leaving 18 bases between them. The CDR3 totals 14 residues.

The genes are TRBV11-2 and TRBJ1-5, with unresolved D. V was clipped by 8 bases and J by 6 bases, with 11 bases between them. CDR3 length: 12 amino acids. Germline CDR1 reads SGHAT; CDR2 reads FQNNGV. The CDR3 DNA sequence: TGTGCCAGCGCCGAGGTCGGTCAGCCCCAGCATTTT. It codes for CASAEVGQPQHF.

CDR3 DNA: TGTGCCAGCAGCCCTGACAGGTCCTACGAGCAGTACTTC. It encodes CASSPDRSYEQYF. V gene TRBV5-4 combines with J gene TRBJ2-7; possible D gene TRBD1, 6 bases. The germline V gene has CDR1 SGHNT and CDR2 YYREEE (reference sequence). There are 13 residues in the CDR3. V lost 4 bases and J lost 1, with 9 bases in between.

The rearrangement uses TRBV12-3 or TRBV12-4 and TRBJ2-7; 9 bases line up with TRBD1. Trimming took 7 bases from V and 5 from J; bases not matched to a gene: 6. CDR3 length: 13 amino acids. CDR3 region: CASTRGQGHEQYF. For the CDR3, the DNA is TGTGCCAGCACTAGGGGACAGGGTCACGAGCAGTACTTC.

The rearrangement uses TRBV5-6 and TRBJ1-5, with 7 bases fitting TRBD1. Germline V lookup: CDR1 SGHDT, CDR2 YYEEEE. Unmatched junction bases numbered 7, after V lost 4 bases and J lost 6 bases. CDR3 length equals 14 residues. Here the CDR3 reads CASSPTGTGQPQHF. In DNA, the CDR3 is TGTGCCAGCAGCCCGACAGGGACGGGTCAGCCCCAGCATTTT.

This sequence joins TRBV12-3 or TRBV12-4 and TRBJ1-2; D gene unclear. This CDR3 contains 12 residues. V lost 2 bases and J lost 4, with 5 bases in between. Written as DNA, the CDR3 is TGTGCCAGCAGTTTACTCAGCTATGGCTACACCTTC. Its protein is CASSLLSYGYTF.

The chain combines TRBV6-5 with TRBJ2-7, with a weak D call TRBD1 (5 bases). Trimming removed 6 bases at V and 2 bases at J, with 14 bases between. There are 14 residues in the CDR3. Germline V gene lookup returns CDR1 MNHEY and CDR2 SVGAGI. The CDR3 sequence is CASRLQDSTYEQYF. The CDR3 DNA is TGTGCCAGCAGATTACAGGATTCAACCTACGAGCAGTACTTC.

The V call is TRBV7-8, the J call TRBJ2-7, with 11 bases lining up with TRBD2. V lost 1 base and J lost 0; bases outside the gene matches: 8. Germline V gives CDR1 SGHVS, CDR2 FQNEAQ. This CDR3 comprises 18 residues. The chain's CDR3 is CASSLVVLAGGISYEQYF. The CDR3 nucleotides are TGTGCCAGCAGCTTAGTCGTGCTAGCGGGAGGTATCTCCTACGAGCAGTACTTC.

The chain carries TRBV9 and TRBJ1-1, with TRBD1 as a possible D gene (5 bases). CDR1 is SGDLS and CDR2 is YYNGEE in the germline V gene. Trimming left V 3 bases short and J 1 base short, with 16 bases between. CDR3 length: 16 amino acids. CDR3 sequence: CASSGRDFGGNTEAFF. The CDR3 nucleotides read TGTGCCAGCAGCGGGCGGGATTTCGGGGGGAACACTGAAGCTTTCTTT.

The chain links TRBV4-2 to TRBJ1-3; 8 nucleotides agree with TRBD1. The CDR3 length is 16 residues. Germline assignment: CDR1 LGHNA and CDR2 YNFKEQ. The trim removed 6 bases at V and 1 base at J, leaving 8 bases unmatched. The CDR3 DNA sequence: TGTGCCAGCAGACTTACGGACAGGGAGTCTGGAAACACCATATATTTT. Protein product: CASRLTDRESGNTIYF.

V and J are TRBV18 and TRBJ1-2; D possibly corresponds to TRBD1 (5 bases). The ends were cut back, 3 bases at V and 5 bases at J, with 16 bases in the middle. The CDR3 length is 15 residues. Germline CDR1 KGHSH, CDR2 LQKENI. The CDR3 DNA reads TGTGCCAGCTCACCCGGGGCCGGGACTGAGTATGGCTACACCTTC. Translating gives CASSPGAGTEYGYTF.

This chain uses TRBV5-1 with TRBJ2-7, with a tentative D call TRBD1 (7 bases). CDR1 and CDR2 (germline): SGHRS, YFSETQ. CDR3 length equals 15 residues. The V end lost 0 bases, the J end lost 4 bases, and 14 bases lay between the germline ends. The CDR3 loop is CASSLAGGTVYEQYF. The DNA for the CDR3 is TGCGCCAGCAGCTTGGCCGGCGGGACAGTTTACGAGCAGTACTTC.

V usage is TRBV19 and J usage is TRBJ2-7, with D maybe TRBD1 (5 bases). Germline assignment: CDR1 LNHDA and CDR2 SQIVND (reference sequence). This CDR3 spans 14 amino acids. Deletions cut 0 bases from V and 0 bases from J, with 6 bases between. The CDR3 nucleotides read TGTGCCAGTAGTATAGACAGGGACTCCTACGAGCAGTACTTC. Translated, it gives CASSIDRDSYEQYF.

This CDR3 is CASSFSGTGGQETQYF. CDR3 coding DNA: TGCGCCAGCAGCTTCTCCGGGACAGGGGGTCAAGAGACCCAGTACTTC. This chain connects TRBV5-1 to TRBJ2-5; TRBD1 matches 11 bases. Germline lookup yields CDR1 SGHRS and CDR2 YFSETQ. The CDR3 extends over 16 amino acids. V trimming: 2 bases; J trimming: 2 bases; junction bases outside the gene matches: 5.

This clone was detected only a few times. The rearrangement uses TRBV11-2 and TRBJ2-1; 7 bases align to TRBD1. Germline V gene sequence: CDR1 SGHAT, CDR2 FQNNGV. V shed 5 bases, J shed 0 bases, and the junction held 7 bases outside the gene matches. The CDR3 extends over 16 amino acids. Here the CDR3 DNA reads TGTGCCAGCAGCCCTACAGGGGATATCTCCTACAATGAGCAGTTCTTC. Amino acid sequence: CASSPTGDISYNEQFF.

The chain employs TRBV7-6 and TRBJ2-1; D ambiguous. The V gene lost 2 bases and the J gene lost 0 bases, with 11 bases spanning the gap. Germline values: CDR1 SGHVS, CDR2 FNYEAQ. This CDR3 has 16 amino acids. CDR3 coding DNA: TGTGCCAGCAGCTTATCAGGTTATAGCTCCTACAATGAGCAGTTCTTC. It translates to CASSLSGYSSYNEQFF.

About this clone itself: One junction end does not reproduce the germline sequence, and a read error may be involved. V and J are TRBV14 and TRBJ2-7, with TRBD2 identical over 8 bases. Germline values: CDR1 SGHDN, CDR2 FVKESK. This CDR3 comprises 13 residues. The CDR3: CASSQAAGGWFGF. CDR3 bases: TGTGCCAGCAGCCAGGCGGCGGGGGGTTGGTTTGGCTTC.

This sequence joins TRBV29-1 and TRBJ2-2; 8 bases line up with TRBD1. V dropped 4 bases and J dropped 5; count of bases not matched to a gene: 9. The germline V gene encodes CDR1 SQVTM and CDR2 ANQGSEA. CDR3 length equals 15 residues. The CDR3 loop is CSVASQGAGTGELFF. For the CDR3, the DNA is TGCAGCGTTGCATCTCAGGGGGCAGGGACCGGGGAGCTGTTTTTT.

This rearrangement joins TRBV6-5 to TRBJ2-7; D gene ambiguous. Germline values: CDR1 MNHEY, CDR2 SVGAGI. The V gene lost 5 bases and the J gene lost 3 bases, with 17 bases spanning the gap. The CDR3 sequence is 15 residues long. CDR3 coding DNA: TGTGCCAGCAGTCGTACCCCCCCCTCCTACTACGAGCAGTACTTC. Its protein product is CASSRTPPSYYEQYF.

V gene TRBV11-2 combines with J gene TRBJ2-3, with D possibly TRBD2 on 6 matching bases. This CDR3 is built from 13 residues. Trimming removed 5 bases from V and 3 bases from J, with 9 bases in between. Germline V gene sequence: CDR1 SGHAT, CDR2 FQNNGV. The CDR3 sequence: CASSQTRTDTQYF. In DNA form, the CDR3 reads TGTGCCAGCAGCCAGACTAGAACAGATACGCAGTATTTT.

The V gene is TRBV27, the J gene TRBJ1-5; D perhaps matches TRBD1 (6 bases). Trimming left V 6 bases short and J 4 bases short, with 13 bases between. The CDR3 consists of 14 residues. Germline CDR1 is MNHEY and CDR2 is SMNVEV (reference sequence). CDR3 loop: CASSNARGNQPQHF. In DNA, the CDR3 is TGTGCCAGCAGCAACGCGAGGGGGAATCAGCCCCAGCATTTT.

V gene TRBV7-9 combines with J gene TRBJ1-2, with 9 bases that match TRBD1. Germline loops: CDR1 SEHNR, CDR2 FQNEAQ (reference sequence). The CDR3 covers 14 residues. The CDR3 spells CASGQGSSNYGYTF. The CDR3 nucleotides read TGTGCTAGCGGACAGGGGTCTTCTAACTATGGCTACACCTTC.

This clone was detected only once. The V gene is TRBV19, the J gene TRBJ2-7; 8 bases map to TRBD2. Trimming removed 4 bases from V and 10 bases from J; junction bases left unmatched: 9. Per germline, CDR1 LNHDA and CDR2 SQIVND (reference sequence). The CDR3 runs 13 residues. CDR3 in DNA: TGTGCCAGTAGTACCGCGGGAGGACCTTTCCAGTACTTC. Protein sequence: CASSTAGGPFQYF.